This T cell receptor beta chain was sequenced in a study of blood T cell repertoires in COVID-19 (dated by TCRdb to about 2020). About the study as a whole: Samples covering the acute and convalescent phases of COVID-19 were provided by collaborators in the United States, Italy and Spain. The repertoires were released in a freely available public database meant as a resource for research on the immune response to SARS-CoV-2. The dataset comprised deeply sampled blood TCRbeta repertoires from subjects exposed to, actively infected with, or recovered from COVID-19. The samples were drawn from the first 160 participants of the ongoing ImmuneRACE study and from over 950 subjects provided by 6 global collaborators. The prospective study material was composed of cDNA or gDNA derived from T cells, B-cell-depleted T cells, or PBMCs. HLA class I and class II types, where available, came from metadata supplied by the sample provider rather than from assay-based typing. The sample metadata nearly always contained a de-identified subject ID, COVID-19 status, age in years and sex.

What the research found in general, with its limitations: The quantity of clinical and demographic metadata differed by source and by participant and was supplied without curation.

Trimming costs V 4 bases and J 4 bases, and their ends lie 7 bases apart. Measured from the cysteine to the phenylalanine, the CDR3 is 13 residues long. The CDR3 DNA has 39 bases and is translated from base 1. Looking up the germline V gene yields CDR1 MGHRA and CDR2 YSYEKL. TCRbeta CDR3 regions were amplified from genomic DNA using the immunoSEQ Assay, a bias-controlled multiplex PCR. On the study's bioinformatics: The number of nucleated cells in each sample was estimated from the amplification of reference gene primers within the assay. To quantify the absolute abundance of each unique TCRbeta CDR3 rearrangement, sequence reads were collapsed and filtered. For each sample, productive Simpson clonality was calculated by taking the square root of Simpson's diversity index across productive rearrangements. TCRdb obtained this table from immuneACCESS and retained in-frame rearrangements with V and J assigned. These tables miss some clones; where compared with another copy, unresolved V genes account for less than half of the shortfall, and the remainder is unexplained. The DNA was the basis for D and trimming; V, J and clone size are from that table. The sample table shows about 72,000 clones, and 88% are seen once. The top ten constitute around 30% of the sample.

The collaborating institutions used their own protocols to collect whole blood in K2EDTA tubes. For TCRbeta analysis, collaborators shipped samples as frozen whole blood, isolated PBMCs, or DNA extracted from either of those sample types. This clone was counted between two and nine times. Its antigen remains unidentified. Nothing much larger sits one base from this clone, and base qualities are not available. This receptor chain uses TRBV4-1 and TRBJ1-4; TRBD1 is a weak D gene call, 6 bases matching. This TCR was recovered from a man between 50 and 59 years old with acute or convalescent COVID-19. Specimen: peripheral blood. CDR3 sequence: CASSRTDNEKLFF. The nucleotide sequence reads as follows: TGCGCCAGCAGCCGGACAGATAATGAAAAACTGTTTTTT.